A selection of T cell receptor beta chains follows, all from one sample in a study of memory CD8 T cells in hepatitis C reinfection. Sequencing used immunoSEQ multiplex PCR; TCRdb keeps in-frame clones, though not all of them. The repertoire holds 45,000 to 65,000 clones, with just under 90% as singletons. The sequencing input was naive CD8+ T cells sorted from blood. These receptors were collected from a man between 18 and 35 years old with hepatitis C virus infection. The CDR3 runs from the conserved cysteine through the conserved F or W. D genes are given only for firm matches. Expanded clones get a size class; other rows say once, few or many, or leave the size out.

v_call: TRBV27; j_call: TRBJ2-1; d_call: TRBD2; clone_size: .; cdr3_aa: CASSWGVAGNNEQFF; cdr3_nt: TGTGCCAGCAGCTGGGGAGTAGCGGGAAACAATGAGCAGTTCTTC
v_call: TRBV28; j_call: TRBJ2-7; d_call: .; clone_size: .; cdr3_aa: CASSLLRQGDEQYF; cdr3_nt: TGTGCCAGCAGTTTATTGAGGCAGGGCGACGAGCAGTACTTC
v_call: TRBV6-1; j_call: TRBJ2-5; d_call: TRBD1; clone_size: .; cdr3_aa: CASSASKRSGTGMMDETQYF; cdr3_nt: TGTGCCAGCAGTGCCTCGAAGAGATCCGGGACAGGGATGATGGATGAGACCCAGTACTTC
v_call: TRBV28; j_call: TRBJ2-7; d_call: .; clone_size: .; cdr3_aa: CASSFTYEQYF; cdr3_nt: TGTGCCAGCAGTTTTACCTACGAGCAGTACTTC
v_call: TRBV11-2; j_call: TRBJ2-1; d_call: TRBD2; clone_size: .; cdr3_aa: CASSPGPAGAPNEQFF; cdr3_nt: TGTGCCAGCAGCCCCGGCCCAGCGGGAGCCCCCAATGAGCAGTTCTTC
v_call: TRBV11-2; j_call: TRBJ2-7; d_call: TRBD1; clone_size: .; cdr3_aa: CASSPTTGLHEQYF; cdr3_nt: TGTGCCAGCAGCCCCACGACAGGGTTACACGAGCAGTACTTC
v_call: TRBV7-9; j_call: TRBJ1-4; d_call: .; clone_size: few; cdr3_aa: CASSLAHGEKKLFF; cdr3_nt: TGTGCCAGCAGCTTAGCGCATGGGGAGAAAAAACTGTTTTTT
v_call: TRBV19; j_call: TRBJ2-6; d_call: .; clone_size: .; cdr3_aa: CASSIVPSSRANVLTF; cdr3_nt: TGTGCCAGTAGTATAGTTCCAAGTTCTAGGGCCAACGTCCTGACTTTC
v_call: TRBV6-6; j_call: TRBJ2-1; d_call: TRBD2; clone_size: once; cdr3_aa: CASSLLAGEGEQFF; cdr3_nt: TGTGCCAGCAGCCTTCTAGCGGGAGAGGGTGAGCAGTTCTTC
v_call: TRBV9; j_call: TRBJ2-5; d_call: TRBD2; clone_size: .; cdr3_aa: CASSVVGPKPGTSPDF; cdr3_nt: TGTGCCAGCAGCGTAGTCGGCCCGAAACCCGGGACTAGCCCGGACTTC
v_call: TRBV9; j_call: TRBJ2-2; d_call: TRBD1; clone_size: .; cdr3_aa: CASSVYRGANTGELFF; cdr3_nt: TGTGCCAGCAGCGTCTACAGGGGAGCGAACACCGGGGAGCTGTTTTTT
v_call: TRBV2; j_call: TRBJ2-3; d_call: .; clone_size: .; cdr3_aa: CASSEAPLESSTDTQYF; cdr3_nt: TGTGCCAGCAGTGAAGCGCCCCTGGAGAGTAGCACAGATACGCAGTATTTT
v_call: TRBV9; j_call: TRBJ1-2; d_call: .; clone_size: .; cdr3_aa: CASSQTGLNYGYTF; cdr3_nt: TGTGCCAGCAGCCAGACAGGACTTAACTATGGCTACACCTTC
v_call: TRBV28; j_call: TRBJ2-1; d_call: TRBD1; clone_size: .; cdr3_aa: CASSLDRPTYNEQFF; cdr3_nt: TGTGCCAGCAGTTTGGACAGGCCAACCTACAATGAGCAGTTCTTC
v_call: TRBV28; j_call: TRBJ2-2; d_call: .; clone_size: .; cdr3_aa: CASSLRRGGELFF; cdr3_nt: TGTGCCAGCAGCTTGCGGCGGGGCGGGGAGCTGTTTTTT
v_call: TRBV29-1; j_call: TRBJ2-1; d_call: .; clone_size: .; cdr3_aa: CSVEGAGKLYNEQFF; cdr3_nt: TGCAGCGTTGAAGGCGCGGGTAAGCTCTACAATGAGCAGTTCTTC
v_call: TRBV9; j_call: TRBJ2-1; d_call: TRBD2; clone_size: .; cdr3_aa: CASSVDSGDYNEQFF; cdr3_nt: TGTGCCAGCAGCGTAGATAGCGGGGACTACAATGAGCAGTTCTTC
v_call: TRBV27; j_call: TRBJ1-1; d_call: .; clone_size: .; cdr3_aa: CASSLGPGTEAFF; cdr3_nt: TGTGCCAGCAGTTTAGGGCCAGGGACTGAAGCTTTCTTT
v_call: TRBV5-1; j_call: TRBJ2-5; d_call: TRBD2; clone_size: .; cdr3_aa: CASSLSRGGPETQYF; cdr3_nt: TGCGCCAGCAGCCTTTCTCGGGGGGGCCCAGAGACCCAGTACTTC
v_call: TRBV9; j_call: TRBJ2-5; d_call: TRBD1; clone_size: .; cdr3_aa: CASSAGQARAETQYF; cdr3_nt: TGTGCCAGCAGCGCCGGACAGGCGCGGGCAGAGACCCAGTACTTC
v_call: TRBV6-1; j_call: TRBJ1-1; d_call: .; clone_size: .; cdr3_aa: CASSEAPGNTEAFF; cdr3_nt: TGTGCCAGCAGTGAAGCGCCAGGGAACACTGAAGCTTTCTTT
v_call: TRBV10-2; j_call: TRBJ2-7; d_call: TRBD2; clone_size: .; cdr3_aa: CASSQASGTMAEQYF; cdr3_nt: TGCGCCAGCAGTCAGGCTAGCGGGACCATGGCCGAGCAGTACTTC
v_call: TRBV11-1; j_call: TRBJ2-7; d_call: .; clone_size: .; cdr3_aa: CASSPGSQGNEQYF; cdr3_nt: TGTGCCAGCAGCCCTGGGTCACAGGGAAACGAGCAGTACTTC
v_call: TRBV4-3; j_call: TRBJ2-1; d_call: .; clone_size: once; cdr3_aa: CASSPDGDYNEQFF; cdr3_nt: TGCGCCAGCAGCCCCGACGGGGACTACAATGAGCAGTTCTTC
v_call: TRBV6-1; j_call: TRBJ2-7; d_call: TRBD1; clone_size: few; cdr3_aa: CASSEGQGRYEQYF; cdr3_nt: TGTGCCAGCAGTGAAGGACAGGGAAGGTACGAGCAGTACTTC
v_call: TRBV29-1; j_call: TRBJ2-1; d_call: .; clone_size: .; cdr3_aa: CSVGQSVNNEQFF; cdr3_nt: TGCAGCGTCGGACAGTCTGTCAACAATGAGCAGTTCTTC
v_call: TRBV4-2; j_call: TRBJ2-2; d_call: TRBD2; clone_size: .; cdr3_aa: CASSHPTKELAGGTGELFF; cdr3_nt: TGTGCCAGCAGCCACCCCACGAAGGAGCTAGCGGGAGGCACCGGGGAGCTGTTTTTT
v_call: TRBV27; j_call: TRBJ2-3; d_call: .; clone_size: .; cdr3_aa: CASSPSSPIQDTQYF; cdr3_nt: TGTGCCAGCTCCCCGTCTAGTCCTATCCAAGATACGCAGTATTTT
v_call: TRBV7-9; j_call: TRBJ2-1; d_call: TRBD2; clone_size: .; cdr3_aa: CASSSARGTSSGFGDEQFF; cdr3_nt: TGTGCCAGCAGCTCAGCTAGGGGGACTAGCTCCGGATTTGGCGATGAGCAGTTCTTC
v_call: TRBV4-1; j_call: TRBJ1-1; d_call: .; clone_size: few; cdr3_aa: CASSQEAANTEAFF; cdr3_nt: TGCGCCAGCAGCCAAGAGGCGGCAAACACTGAAGCTTTCTTT
v_call: TRBV7-9; j_call: TRBJ2-1; d_call: TRBD1; clone_size: .; cdr3_aa: CASSFGGQSYNEQFF; cdr3_nt: TGTGCCAGCAGCTTTGGGGGACAGTCCTACAATGAGCAGTTCTTC
v_call: TRBV7-9; j_call: TRBJ1-2; d_call: TRBD1; clone_size: .; cdr3_aa: CASSSTGGAGYYGYTF; cdr3_nt: TGTGCCAGCAGCTCCACAGGGGGCGCAGGCTATTATGGCTACACCTTC
v_call: TRBV9; j_call: TRBJ2-1; d_call: TRBD1; clone_size: .; cdr3_aa: CASSVRGGQGIYNEQFF; cdr3_nt: TGTGCCAGCAGCGTGAGGGGCGGACAGGGGATCTACAATGAGCAGTTCTTC
v_call: TRBV19; j_call: TRBJ1-6; d_call: .; clone_size: .; cdr3_aa: CASSFGSSYNSPLHF; cdr3_nt: TGTGCCAGTAGTTTCGGGAGCTCCTATAATTCACCCCTCCACTTT
v_call: TRBV28; j_call: TRBJ1-5; d_call: TRBD1; clone_size: .; cdr3_aa: CASSLGQGNQPQHF; cdr3_nt: TGTGCCAGCAGTTTAGGACAGGGCAATCAGCCCCAGCATTTT
v_call: TRBV9; j_call: TRBJ2-1; d_call: TRBD2; clone_size: .; cdr3_aa: CASSPGLGRNEQFF; cdr3_nt: TGTGCCAGCAGCCCAGGACTCGGGAGGAATGAGCAGTTCTTC
v_call: TRBV6-5; j_call: TRBJ2-1; d_call: .; clone_size: .; cdr3_aa: CATRGGTTYNEQFF; cdr3_nt: TGTGCCACCAGAGGGGGGACTACCTACAATGAGCAGTTCTTC
v_call: TRBV6-5; j_call: TRBJ2-2; d_call: .; clone_size: .; cdr3_aa: CASSLGSTGELFF; cdr3_nt: TGTGCCAGCAGTCTAGGGAGCACCGGGGAGCTGTTTTTT
v_call: TRBV27; j_call: TRBJ2-5; d_call: TRBD2; clone_size: once; cdr3_aa: CASSSLPGTSRETQYF; cdr3_nt: TGTGCCAGCAGTTCCCTCCCCGGGACTAGCCGAGAGACCCAGTACTTC
v_call: TRBV9; j_call: TRBJ2-1; d_call: TRBD2; clone_size: .; cdr3_aa: CASSGESGGKPNEQFF; cdr3_nt: TGTGCCAGCAGCGGGGAAAGCGGGGGGAAACCCAATGAGCAGTTCTTC
v_call: TRBV5-4; j_call: TRBJ2-1; d_call: .; clone_size: .; cdr3_aa: CASSSLDREGHNEQFF; cdr3_nt: TGTGCCAGCAGCTCTTTGGACAGGGAGGGCCACAATGAGCAGTTCTTC
v_call: TRBV5-1; j_call: TRBJ1-1; d_call: TRBD1; clone_size: .; cdr3_aa: CASRPLRDSTEAFF; cdr3_nt: TGCGCCAGCAGACCTCTCCGGGACAGCACTGAAGCTTTCTTT
v_call: TRBV7-2; j_call: TRBJ2-3; d_call: TRBD2; clone_size: .; cdr3_aa: CASSPMTSALPTDTQYF; cdr3_nt: TGTGCCAGCAGCCCAATGACTAGCGCTCTACCGACAGATACGCAGTATTTT
v_call: TRBV27; j_call: TRBJ2-3; d_call: TRBD2; clone_size: .; cdr3_aa: CASSFWAGALTDTQYF; cdr3_nt: TGTGCCAGCAGTTTCTGGGCGGGAGCCCTCACAGATACGCAGTATTTT
v_call: TRBV11-2; j_call: TRBJ1-2; d_call: .; clone_size: .; cdr3_aa: CASSHGQPYGYTF; cdr3_nt: TGTGCCAGCAGCCACGGACAGCCCTATGGCTACACCTTC
v_call: TRBV30; j_call: TRBJ1-5; d_call: .; clone_size: .; cdr3_aa: CAWTPPGDSNQPQHF; cdr3_nt: TGTGCCTGGACCCCTCCAGGGGATAGCAATCAGCCCCAGCATTTT
v_call: TRBV7-6; j_call: TRBJ2-7; d_call: .; clone_size: once; cdr3_aa: CASSIKQGGYEQYF; cdr3_nt: TGTGCCAGCAGCATTAAACAGGGTGGCTACGAGCAGTACTTC
v_call: TRBV27; j_call: TRBJ2-1; d_call: TRBD2; clone_size: .; cdr3_aa: CASSFAAGAIYNEQFF; cdr3_nt: TGTGCCAGCAGTTTCGCAGCGGGAGCAATCTACAATGAGCAGTTCTTC
v_call: TRBV4-1; j_call: TRBJ2-2; d_call: TRBD2; clone_size: .; cdr3_aa: CASSGRLAGEGTGELFF; cdr3_nt: TGCGCCAGCAGCGGCCGACTAGCGGGAGAGGGCACCGGGGAGCTGTTTTTT
v_call: TRBV7-3; j_call: TRBJ2-2; d_call: .; clone_size: once; cdr3_aa: CASSLIGSTGELFF; cdr3_nt: TGTGCCAGCAGCTTAATCGGGAGTACCGGGGAGCTGTTTTTT
v_call: TRBV27; j_call: TRBJ2-1; d_call: .; clone_size: .; cdr3_aa: CASSPRQEEYNEQFF; cdr3_nt: TGTGCCAGCAGTCCCAGACAGGAAGAATACAATGAGCAGTTCTTC
v_call: TRBV4-1; j_call: TRBJ2-5; d_call: .; clone_size: .; cdr3_aa: CASSQEWGDEETQYF; cdr3_nt: TGCGCCAGCAGCCAAGAATGGGGGGACGAAGAGACCCAGTACTTC
v_call: TRBV28; j_call: TRBJ2-7; d_call: .; clone_size: once; cdr3_aa: CASSSRGSGSYEQYF; cdr3_nt: TGTGCCAGCAGTTCCCGGGGTAGCGGATCCTACGAGCAGTACTTC
v_call: TRBV9; j_call: TRBJ2-7; d_call: .; clone_size: .; cdr3_aa: CASSVGSAYEQYF; cdr3_nt: TGTGCCAGCAGCGTAGGCAGCGCCTACGAGCAGTACTTC
v_call: TRBV2; j_call: TRBJ2-5; d_call: .; clone_size: .; cdr3_aa: CATTGDRGVTQYF; cdr3_nt: TGTGCCACGACAGGGGATCGGGGGGTGACCCAGTACTTC